Below, one TCR beta chain is given with its context. Between the trimmed V and J ends, which lost 2 bases and 6 bases, there was a span of 14 bases. The CDR3 runs 15 residues. The germline CDR1 and CDR2 sequences are MGHRA and YSYEKL. This entry is derived from a study of shared clonotypes between healthy human individuals. At the deep level, the assay was run. It was across several immunoSEQ plates that each subset's genomic DNA was evenly split. Profiling relied on immunoSEQ multiplex PCR, and the TCRdb table lists in-frame clones only, not all of them. The table shows approximately 620,000 clones, with around 97% occurring only once.

This receptor was taken from a woman younger than 45 in good health. Sequenced input: naive CD4+ T cells sorted from blood. As for subset: CD45RA+ positively selected. The chain employs TRBV4-1 and TRBJ2-1; D possibly corresponds to TRBD1 (5 bases). The DNA for the CDR3 is TGCGCCAGCAGCCAAATCTTCGGACAAACCAATGAGCAGTTCTTC. Its translation: CASSQIFGQTNEQFF.